Listed below are T cell receptor beta chains from one sample, sequenced in a study of cytomegalovirus exposure and HLA in healthy donors. The method was immunoSEQ multiplex PCR; TCRdb's version includes in-frame clones alone and lacks a portion of them. Of some 180,000 clones detected, more than 75% appear once; the ten largest clones hold about 2.5%. The sequencing input was PBMCs. The source of these receptors is a woman in her twenties or thirties in good health and CMV-seropositive. CDR3s include the opening cysteine and the closing phenylalanine or tryptophan. D genes are given only for firm matches. The size of a clone is reported for some rows only, either as once, few or many, or as a class for expanded clones.

v_call	clone_size	j_call	cdr3_length	d_call	cdr3_nt	cdr3_aa
TRBV11-3	-	TRBJ2-6	18	TRBD1	TGTGCCAGCAGCTCAGGACAGGGCCCCCACTCTGGGGCCAACGTCCTGACTTTC	CASSSGQGPHSGANVLTF
TRBV9	-	TRBJ2-4	15	TRBD2	TGTGCCAGCAGCGTAGGGCGGGGGGGGAAAAACATTCAGTACTTC	CASSVGRGGKNIQYF
TRBV18	-	TRBJ1-1	13	-	TGTGCCAGCTCTGGGACACAGAACACTGAAGCTTTCTTT	CASSGTQNTEAFF
TRBV9	-	TRBJ1-6	14	TRBD1	TGTGCCAGCAGCGCACAGGGGAACAATTCACCCCTCCACTTT	CASSAQGNNSPLHF
TRBV7-2	once	TRBJ2-3	16	TRBD2	TGTGCCAGCAGCTTACTAGCGGGGGGGCGAACAGATACGCAGTATTTT	CASSLLAGGRTDTQYF
TRBV19	-	TRBJ2-2	14	-	TGTGCCAGTAGTATAGATATGTCCACCGGGGAGCTGTTTTTT	CASSIDMSTGELFF
TRBV9	-	TRBJ2-3	15	TRBD2	TGTGCCAGCAGCACATACGGGGGGAACACAGATACGCAGTATTTT	CASSTYGGNTDTQYF
TRBV6-5	-	TRBJ2-4	16	TRBD2	TGTGCCAGCAGTTACTCCGGCCTCCGCGGGGGAAACATTCAGTACTTC	CASSYSGLRGGNIQYF
TRBV4-1	once	TRBJ2-3	17	TRBD2	TGCGCCAGCAGCCCCCTGCCTAGCGGGGGGGCCGGAGATACGCAGTATTTT	CASSPLPSGGAGDTQYF
TRBV6-5	-	TRBJ2-7	15	TRBD2	TGTGCCAGCAGTTTGAGGTGGGGGGGAAACTCCGAGCAGTACTTC	CASSLRWGGNSEQYF
TRBV13	-	TRBJ2-7	14	-	TGTGCCAGCAGCCTAGCGCAGGGTCTCGCCGAGCAGTACTTC	CASSLAQGLAEQYF
TRBV11-1	few	TRBJ2-5	13	-	TGTGCCAGCAGCTTATTAGGGAGGGAGACCCAGTACTTC	CASSLLGRETQYF
TRBV2	few	TRBJ2-5	14	TRBD2	TGTGCCAGCAGTGCGCGGGGGGGCTTTGAGACCCAGTACTTC	CASSARGGFETQYF